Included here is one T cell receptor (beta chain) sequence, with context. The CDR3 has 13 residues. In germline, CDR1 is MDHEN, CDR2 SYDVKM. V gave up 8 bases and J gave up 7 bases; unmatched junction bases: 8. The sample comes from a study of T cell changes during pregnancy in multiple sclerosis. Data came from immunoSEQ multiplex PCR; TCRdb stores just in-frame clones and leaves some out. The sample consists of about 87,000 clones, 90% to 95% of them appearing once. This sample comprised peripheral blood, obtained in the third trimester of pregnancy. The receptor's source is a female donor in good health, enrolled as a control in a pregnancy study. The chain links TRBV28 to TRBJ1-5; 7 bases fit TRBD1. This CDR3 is CASEQGPDQPQHF. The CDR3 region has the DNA TGTGCCAGCGAACAGGGGCCTGACCAGCCCCAGCATTTT.